This record covers a single T cell receptor (beta chain). Its target antigen remains unknown. The sample holds no much larger clone one base away, and base qualities are not on file. Each collaborating institution followed its own protocols to collect whole blood in K2EDTA tubes. For TCRbeta analysis, collaborators shipped samples as frozen whole blood, isolated PBMCs, or DNA extracted from either of those sample types. Looking up the germline V gene yields CDR1 LGHNA and CDR2 YSLEER. The CDR3 spans 17 residues, from the cysteine through the phenylalanine. The kept DNA is CDR3 alone, 51 bases in frame from the first base. Ends trimmed: V by 0 bases, J by 3 bases; bases unmatched to a gene: 4. TCRbeta CDR3 regions were amplified from genomic DNA by means of the immunoSEQ Assay, a bias-controlled multiplex PCR. The source study handled its data this way. The number of nucleated cells in each sample was estimated from the amplification of reference gene primers within the assay. Sequence reads were collapsed and filtered to measure the absolute abundance of every unique TCRbeta CDR3 rearrangement. For each sample, productive Simpson clonality was calculated as the square root of Simpson's diversity index across productive rearrangements. This immuneACCESS table, as held by TCRdb, lists in-frame sequences with V and J called but not all clones. Of the missing ones, under half trace to an unresolved V gene in checked studies; the others have no known cause. That table supplies the V and J calls and clone size; D and trimming were determined from the DNA. The sample table shows about 79,000 clones, and about 89% are seen once. The ten top clones hold approximately 13% of the sample.

This sample is part of a study of blood T cell repertoires in COVID-19 (dated by TCRdb to the early 2020s). General notes on the study: Samples from collaborators originated in the United States, Italy and Spain and spanned both the acute and convalescent phases of COVID-19. The prospective study material was composed of cDNA or gDNA derived from T cells, B-cell-depleted T cells, or PBMCs. The samples were drawn from two sources: the first 160 participants of the ongoing ImmuneRACE study, and fewer than 1,500 subjects contributed by 6 global collaborators. The dataset comprised deeply sampled blood TCRbeta repertoires from subjects exposed to, actively infected with, or recovered from COVID-19. A freely available public database, intended as a resource for researchers studying the immune response to SARS-CoV-2, is where the repertoires were released. Sample metadata almost always included a de-identified subject ID, COVID-19 status, age in years and sex. Where available, HLA class I and class II types were obtained from metadata supplied by the sample provider rather than from assay-based typing.

What the study reported, not specific to this receptor: The quantity of clinical and demographic metadata differed by source and by participant and was supplied without curation.

The chain couples TRBV4-3 to TRBJ2-1, and 11 junctional nucleotides match TRBD1. This clonotype originated in a man aged 65 to 79 with active or convalescent COVID-19. The sequenced sample was peripheral blood. At the DNA level, the sequence is TGCGCCAGCAGCCAAGATCGGGGGACAGGGGGCTACAATGAGCAGTTCTTC. It is translated as CASSQDRGTGGYNEQFF.